Presented here are 10 T cell receptor beta chains from one specimen sequenced in a study of blood T cell repertoires in COVID-19. The data were produced by immunoSEQ multiplex PCR, yet TCRdb's version contains in-frame clones alone and is incomplete. Among a few hundred thousand clones listed, about 89% were seen once. Sequencing used PBMCs or T cells enriched from blood (not recorded which). All receptors derive from a human donor in a cohort exposed to, infected with or recovered from COVID-19 (not recorded which). The donor label of this sample is uncertain.

In its sample, this clone was seen once. This chain joins TRBV5-1 and TRBJ2-3; 9 bases agree with TRBD2. The junction had 4 bases not matched to a gene; V was cut back by 0 bases and J by 2 bases. CDR1 and CDR2 from the germline V gene are SGHRS and YFSETQ. This CDR3 has 16 amino acids. This chain's CDR3 is CASSLGSGGITDTQYF. CDR3 coding DNA: TGCGCCAGCAGCTTGGGGAGCGGGGGGATCACAGATACGCAGTATTTT.

The rearrangement joins TRBV5-5 to TRBJ1-5; TRBD1 is a possible D gene (5 bases). Looked up from germline, CDR1 is SGHKS and CDR2 is YYEKEE (reference sequence). CDR3 length: 14 amino acids. Trimming pared 3 bases from V and 1 base from J, leaving 8 bases between. Written as DNA, the CDR3 is TGTGCCAGCAGCTCGGACATAAGCAATCAGCCCCAGCATTTT. Its translation is CASSSDISNQPQHF.

This chain uses TRBV6-2 or TRBV6-3 with TRBJ2-7, with 12 bases matching TRBD1. Germline V lookup: CDR1 MNHEY, CDR2 SVGEGT. This CDR3 is 16 amino acids long. V trimming: 0 bases; J trimming: 3 bases; junction bases outside the gene matches: 3. CDR3 loop: CASSYSRDRGHYEQYF. The CDR3 nucleotides read TGTGCCAGCAGTTACTCCCGGGACAGGGGGCACTACGAGCAGTACTTC.

V and J are TRBV2 and TRBJ1-1; D is perhaps TRBD1 (5 bases). Germline V CDR1 and CDR2: SNHLY, FYNNEI. V dropped 4 bases and J dropped 4 bases, with 16 bases sitting between them. This CDR3 has 15 residues. In DNA form, the CDR3 reads TGTGCCAGCAGTGGGGACGGGGGGTCGAGCACTGAAGCTTTCTTT. This codes for CASSGDGGSSTEAFF.

J is TRBJ2-7 and V is TRBV4-1, with 7 bases matching TRBD1. CDR1 and CDR2 from the germline V gene are MGHRA and YSYEKL. The length of the CDR3 is 15 residues. The ends lost 0 bases at V and 2 bases at J; junction bases unmatched: 4. Written as DNA, the CDR3 is TGCGCCAGCAGCCAAGAACGGGACAGAGCCTACGAGCAGTACTTC. Protein product: CASSQERDRAYEQYF.

The genes are TRBV18 and TRBJ1-5, with D uncertain. Trimming pared 6 bases from V and 4 bases from J, leaving 13 bases between. Germline V gene data show CDR1 as KGHSH and CDR2 as LQKENI. The CDR3 totals 14 residues. The CDR3 region has the DNA TGTGCCAGCTCTCCCATCGGGGATAATCAGCCCCAGCATTTT. Its protein product is CASSPIGDNQPQHF.

The J gene is TRBJ1-3, the V gene TRBV27; D unresolved. Trimming took off 5 bases at V and 2 bases at J, with 16 bases between the two ends. Per germline, CDR1 MNHEY and CDR2 SMNVEV (reference sequence). The CDR3 covers 16 residues. CDR3 region: CASSIRGPTPGNTIYF. As DNA, the CDR3 is TGTGCCAGCAGTATCCGAGGGCCTACCCCTGGAAACACCATATATTTT.

The V call is TRBV6-5, the J call TRBJ1-1, with 7 positions matching TRBD1. The CDR3 consists of 13 residues. The germline gives CDR1 MNHEY, CDR2 SVGAGI. Unmatched junction bases numbered 4, after V lost 6 bases and J lost 3 bases. This CDR3 reads CASRRTGDTEAFF. CDR3 coding DNA: TGTGCCAGCAGAAGGACAGGCGACACTGAAGCTTTCTTT.

This rearrangement joins TRBV2 to TRBJ1-3, with 7 nucleotides matching TRBD1. The junction had 6 bases not matched to a gene; V was cut back by 7 bases and J by 3 bases. The CDR3 consists of 14 residues. CDR1 is SNHLY and CDR2 is FYNNEI in the germline V gene. The chain's CDR3 is CASKEGAGGNTIYF. For the CDR3, the DNA is TGTGCCAGCAAGGAGGGGGCTGGTGGAAACACCATATATTTT.

The rearrangement uses TRBV27 and TRBJ1-6, with D perhaps TRBD1 (5 bases). This CDR3 contains 14 residues. In germline, CDR1 is MNHEY, CDR2 SMNVEV (reference sequence). V gave up 5 bases and J gave up 4 bases, with 9 bases separating them. CDR3 in DNA: TGTGCCAGCAGTGTCGGGGGGTATAATTCACCCCTCCACTTT. It yields the protein CASSVGGYNSPLHF.